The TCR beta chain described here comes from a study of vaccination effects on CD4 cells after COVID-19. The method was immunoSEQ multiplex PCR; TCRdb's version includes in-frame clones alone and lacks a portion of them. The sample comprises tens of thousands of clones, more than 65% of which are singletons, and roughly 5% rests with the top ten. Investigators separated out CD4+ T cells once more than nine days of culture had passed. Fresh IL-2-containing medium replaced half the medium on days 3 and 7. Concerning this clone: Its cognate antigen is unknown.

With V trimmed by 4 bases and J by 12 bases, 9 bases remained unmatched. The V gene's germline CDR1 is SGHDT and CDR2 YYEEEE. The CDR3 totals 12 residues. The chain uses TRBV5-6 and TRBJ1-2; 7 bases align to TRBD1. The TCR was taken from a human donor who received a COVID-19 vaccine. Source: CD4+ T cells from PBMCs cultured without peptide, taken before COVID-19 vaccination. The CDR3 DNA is TGTGCCAGCAGCGTGGAGGGACAGCGGCACACCTTC. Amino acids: CASSVEGQRHTF. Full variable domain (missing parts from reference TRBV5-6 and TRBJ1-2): DAGVTQSPTHLIKTRGQQVTLRCSPKSGHDTVSWYQQALGQGPQFIFQYYEEEERQRGNFPDRFSGHQFPNYSSELNVNALLLGDSALYLCASSVEGQRHTFGSGTRLTVV.